Below are 11 T cell receptor beta chains sequenced from a single sample in a study of blood T cell repertoires in COVID-19. Measured with immunoSEQ multiplex PCR; TCRdb has only the in-frame clones, and not every one. The sample contains under 200,000 clones, around 83% of which appear only once. Source material: peripheral blood. All receptors come from a woman in her fifties or sixties with COVID-19, enrolled during active disease.

V usage is TRBV7-9 and J usage is TRBJ1-2; maybe TRBD1 (5 bases). V shed 0 bases and J shed 1 base, with 9 bases lying between them. From germline, CDR1 is SEHNR and CDR2 FQNEAQ (reference sequence). This CDR3 contains 15 residues. This CDR3 reads CASSLAPGINYGYTF. The CDR3 bases are TGTGCCAGCAGCTTAGCCCCAGGGATTAACTATGGCTACACCTTC.

The chain carries TRBV6-6 and TRBJ1-2; D is undetermined. Trimming cost V 2 bases and J 10 bases, with 11 bases left between them. CDR1 is MNHNY, CDR2 SVGAGI, per germline (reference sequence). The CDR3 covers 12 residues. This CDR3 reads CASSYEGRSYTF. CDR3 in DNA: TGTGCCAGCAGTTACGAAGGGAGATCCTACACCTTC.

A few counts support this clone. The rearrangement joins TRBV7-2 to TRBJ2-2; D is possibly TRBD1 (5 bases). Germline V gene lookup returns CDR1 SGHTA and CDR2 FQGNSA. Between the trimmed V and J ends, which lost 3 bases and 7 bases, there was a span of 9 bases. This CDR3 is 13 amino acids long. CDR3 loop: CASSLTAFGELFF. In DNA, the CDR3 is TGTGCCAGCAGCTTGACAGCTTTCGGGGAGCTGTTTTTT.

The chain employs TRBV6-4 and TRBJ1-1; 8 bases line up with TRBD1. Per the germline V gene, CDR1 is MRHNA and CDR2 is SNTAGT. This CDR3 spans 13 amino acids. The trim removed 3 bases at V and 5 bases at J, leaving 2 bases unmatched. This CDR3 is CASSEQGGTEAFF. CDR3 nucleotide sequence: TGTGCCAGCAGTGAACAGGGGGGTACTGAAGCTTTCTTT.

This sequence joins TRBV18 and TRBJ2-7; 11 nucleotides match TRBD1. Germline V gene lookup returns CDR1 KGHSH and CDR2 LQKENI. This CDR3 contains 15 residues. V was clipped by 6 bases and J by 5 bases; unmatched bases: 9. The CDR3 DNA reads as TGTGCCAGCTCTCCCCCGGGACAGGGGGGCAACGAGCAGTACTTC. As protein: CASSPPGQGGNEQYF.

The chain combines TRBV11-3 with TRBJ2-5, with 10 bases matching TRBD2. The germline V gene has CDR1 SGHNT and CDR2 YENEEA. This CDR3 region has 14 residues. V gave up 6 bases and J gave up 0 bases; unmatched junction bases: 1. The CDR3 is CASSTSGDQETQYF. DNA for the CDR3: TGTGCCAGCAGTACTAGCGGGGACCAAGAGACCCAGTACTTC.

This clone has just a few counts. This chain links TRBV29-1 with TRBJ2-2, with TRBD1 matching 9 bases. Unmatched junction bases numbered 4, after V lost 4 bases and J lost 4 bases. CDR3 length equals 14 residues. CDR1 is SQVTM and CDR2 is ANQGSEA in the germline V gene. The DNA for the CDR3 is TGCAGCGTTGGGACAGGGGAGGGCACCGGGGAGCTGTTTTTT. Translation: CSVGTGEGTGELFF.

This chain uses TRBV5-1 with TRBJ2-1; a possible D gene is TRBD2 (5 bases). Looked up from germline, CDR1 is SGHRS and CDR2 is YFSETQ. V shed 0 bases and J shed 6 bases, with 13 bases lying between them. The CDR3 loop spans 15 amino acids. This CDR3 reads CASSLETGSGNEQFF. In nucleotides, the CDR3 is TGCGCCAGCAGCTTGGAGACCGGAAGCGGCAATGAGCAGTTCTTC. The full variable domain, completed using reference TRBV5-1 and TRBJ2-1, is KAGVTQTPRYLIKTRGQQVTLSCSPISGHRSVSWYQQTPGQGLQFLFEYFSETQRNKGNFPGRFSGRQFSNSRSEMNVSTLELGDSALYLCASSLETGSGNEQFFGPGTRLTVL.

The chain recombines TRBV18 with TRBJ2-7; 12 nucleotides align to TRBD1. The germline CDR1 and CDR2 sequences are KGHSH and LQKENI. V lost 4 bases, J lost 5 bases, and 6 bases stayed unmatched. The CDR3 is made up of 15 amino acids. As DNA, the CDR3 is TGTGCCAGCTCACTAGGGACAGGGGGCGCGGACGAGCAGTACTTC. It specifies CASSLGTGGADEQYF.

This clone appeared a single time. The chain employs TRBV2 and TRBJ2-1; the match to TRBD2 covers 9 bases. The CDR3 totals 17 residues. CDR1 is SNHLY and CDR2 is FYNNEI in the germline V gene. The V and J ends lost 1 base and 7 bases, in that order; junction bases with no gene match: 11. The chain's CDR3 is CASSEGPGGLAGNEQFF. Here the CDR3 DNA reads TGTGCCAGCAGTGAAGGGCCGGGGGGACTAGCCGGTAATGAGCAGTTCTTC. Based on the CDR3 plus reference TRBV2 and TRBJ2-1, the full variable domain is EPEVTQTPSHQVTQMGQEVILRCVPISNHLYFYWYRQILGQKVEFLVSFYNNEISEKSEIFDDQFSVERPDGSNFTLKIRSTKLEDSAMYFCASSEGPGGLAGNEQFFGPGTRLTVL.

This chain links TRBV6-6 with TRBJ2-1; 8 bases align to TRBD1. The germline CDR1 and CDR2 sequences are MNHNY and SVGAGI (reference sequence). V was clipped by 5 bases and J by 7 bases; unmatched bases: 7. The CDR3 loop spans 14 amino acids. CDR3 region: CASSTSDRANEQFF. CDR3 in DNA: TGTGCCAGCAGTACCTCGGACAGGGCAAATGAGCAGTTCTTC.